This TCR beta chain was sequenced in a study of T cell repertoires in cytomegalovirus infection. There are a few counts of this clonotype. The antigen remains unidentified. Study-level results: The study found HLA-C-restricted CMV-specific TCR beta clonotypes dominating the ex vivo response.

Via MiXCR, TCRdb re-called the reads, giving one row per CDR3 protein. This table holds hundreds of thousands of distinct CDR3 sequences, approximately 25% found once. V lost 2 bases and J 4 bases, leaving 9 bases between the germline ends. Germline V gene data show CDR1 as WNHNN and CDR2 as SYGVQD (reference sequence). The length of the CDR3 is 15 residues. Sequenced: CD8+ T cells from PBMCs. This clonotype was sampled from a human donor in good health (CMV status not recorded). Some clones in this sample may be carry-over from other donors' samples. The chain recombines TRBV10-1 with TRBJ2-6, with TRBD1 as a possible D gene (6 bases). CDR3 region: CASSEDRMGANVLTF. CDR3 in DNA: TGCGCCAGCAGTGAGGACAGGATGGGGGCCAACGTCCTGACTTTC.